The entry that follows covers one TCR beta chain sequence. The antigen is undetermined. Generated by immunoSEQ multiplex PCR, the TCRdb table keeps only in-frame clones and is missing some. The sample consists of 90,000 to 150,000 clones, around 87% of them appearing once. The data were obtained in a study of OX40 agonist ivuxolimab in advanced cancers. Study-level points and caveats: In general, CD8+ T cells held more expanded clones than CD4+ did, on average. Partial responders treated at 0.1-3.0 mg/kg exhibited clonal expansion among the lowest measured.

The V gene lost 5 bases and the J gene lost 2 bases, with 13 bases spanning the gap. Germline lookup yields CDR1 SGHAT and CDR2 FQNNGV. The CDR3 contains 14 residues. This chain connects TRBV11-2 to TRBJ2-7; D is possibly TRBD2 (6 bases). This TCR was sampled from an adult with an advanced solid tumor such as melanoma, head and neck, liver or kidney cancer. Sequencing used CD4+ or CD8+ T cells sorted from blood, obtained in a trial of the OX40 agonist ivuxolimab. The DNA for the CDR3 is TGTGCCAGCAGCCGCCCAGGAGGGACCTACGAGCAGTACTTC. Translation: CASSRPGGTYEQYF. Looking up the rest from reference TRBV11-2 and TRBJ2-7 gives the full variable domain: EAGVAQSPRYKIIEKRQSVAFWCNPISGHATLYWYQQILGQGPKLLIQFQNNGVVDDSQLPKDRFSAERLKGVDSTLKIQPAKLEDSAVYLCASSRPGGTYEQYFGPGTRLTVT.